The 30 T cell receptor beta chains below were found in one sample sequenced in a study of CD8 T cells in ankylosing spondylitis. TCRdb redid the calling of the 5' RACE reads with MiXCR, one entry per CDR3 protein. The sample includes about 360,000 distinct CDR3 sequences, approximately 20% of them seen just once. The sequencing input was blood, either unsorted or a sorted T cell fraction (not recorded which). These receptors were obtained from a male donor with ankylosing spondylitis or in good health (not recorded which).

In this sample, this clonotype turned up a few times. The rearrangement links TRBV6-2 or TRBV6-3 to TRBJ2-3; no clear D. Trimming took off 5 bases at V and 5 bases at J, with 8 bases between the two ends. This CDR3 region has 12 residues. Germline lookup yields CDR1 MNHEY and CDR2 SVGEGT. The CDR3 nucleotides read TGTGCCAGCAGTAGTATTGGAGATACGCAGTATTTT. It encodes CASSSIGDTQYF.

This clonotype was counted a few times. This chain connects TRBV11-2 to TRBJ2-7; perhaps TRBD2 as D (6 bases). Deletions cut 5 bases from V and 3 bases from J, with 11 bases between. Germline CDR1 and CDR2: SGHAT and FQNNGV. The CDR3 totals 13 residues. This chain's CDR3 is CASSRPGSYEQYF. The CDR3 coding sequence is TGTGCCAGCAGCCGCCCCGGGAGCTACGAGCAGTACTTC. The whole variable domain, remainder taken from reference TRBV11-2 and TRBJ2-7, is EAGVAQSPRYKIIEKRQSVAFWCNPISGHATLYWYQQILGQGPKLLIQFQNNGVVDDSQLPKDRFSAERLKGVDSTLKIQPAKLEDSAVYLCASSRPGSYEQYFGPGTRLTVT.

The J gene is TRBJ2-1, the V gene TRBV10-1; D not resolved. Germline lookup yields CDR1 WNHNN and CDR2 SYGVQD (reference sequence). V was cut by 3 bases and J by 2 bases, with 11 bases left in between. The CDR3 has 15 amino acids. The CDR3 DNA is TGCGCCAGCAGTGAAACCCAGGTGCCCTACAATGAGCAGTTCTTC. As protein: CASSETQVPYNEQFF.

This clonotype has just a few counts. The chain combines TRBV13 with TRBJ2-7, with 9 positions matching TRBD1. This CDR3 contains 17 residues. The ends lost 5 bases at V and 2 bases at J; junction bases unmatched: 13. Germline V CDR1 and CDR2: PRHDT, FYEKMQ (reference sequence). The CDR3 sequence: CASSGTRFGTGTYEQYF. CDR3 bases: TGTGCCAGCAGCGGTACCCGGTTCGGGACAGGGACCTACGAGCAGTACTTC. Looking up the rest from reference TRBV13 and TRBJ2-7 gives the full variable domain: AAGVIQSPRHLIKEKRETATLKCYPIPRHDTVYWYQQGPGQDPQFLISFYEKMQSDKGSIPDRFSAQQFSDYHSELNMSSLELGDSALYFCASSGTRFGTGTYEQYFGPGTRLTVT.

The rearrangement uses TRBV12-3 or TRBV12-4 and TRBJ1-1, with 10 bases that match TRBD1. The CDR3 is 15 residues long. V lost 5 bases and J lost 4; bases outside the gene matches: 7. The CDR3 DNA reads TGTGCCAGCAGTCCGACAGGGGGCGTTGGCACTGAAGCTTTCTTT. Amino acid sequence: CASSPTGGVGTEAFF.

The rearrangement uses TRBV6-6 and TRBJ2-1; D remains ambiguous. V was pared by 6 bases and J by 2 bases, with 8 bases between. This CDR3 is 13 amino acids long. The germline V gene encodes CDR1 MNHNY and CDR2 SVGAGI (reference sequence). The CDR3 DNA sequence: TGTGCCAGCAGCGGAGAGACCTACAATGAGCAGTTCTTC. This gives the protein CASSGETYNEQFF.

The chain recombines TRBV12-3 or TRBV12-4 with TRBJ2-1; perhaps TRBD2 as D (7 bases). The CDR3 extends over 15 amino acids. V dropped 5 bases and J dropped 1 base, with 12 bases sitting between them. CDR3 sequence: CASSRGGYSYNEQFF. Written as DNA, the CDR3 is TGTGCCAGCAGTAGGGGGGGCTATTCCTACAATGAGCAGTTCTTC.

This clonotype was detected only a few times. CDR3 in DNA: TGCGCCAGCAGCCCTAGACAGCCCCTGGAGCAGTACTTC. Protein product: CASSPRQPLEQYF. The chain couples TRBV4-1 to TRBJ2-7, with D perhaps matching TRBD1 (5 bases). The CDR3 length is 13 residues. The V end lost 4 bases, the J end lost 7 bases, and 14 bases lay between the germline ends. From germline, CDR1 is MGHRA and CDR2 YSYEKL.

This chain uses TRBV7-9 with TRBJ2-1; 10 nucleotides align to TRBD1. V lost 1 base and J lost 12; bases outside the gene matches: 9. The germline V gene has CDR1 SEHNR and CDR2 FQNEAQ (reference sequence). CDR3 size: 15 residues. CDR3 sequence reads: CASSLVSGTGVGQFF. For the CDR3, the DNA is TGTGCCAGCAGCTTAGTTTCCGGGACAGGGGTAGGGCAGTTCTTC.

This clonotype was picked up a small number of times. This rearrangement joins TRBV7-9 to TRBJ2-5, with 9 bases matching TRBD1. Germline V gene data show CDR1 as SEHNR and CDR2 as FQNEAQ (reference sequence). After removal of 1 base from V and 3 bases from J, the junction contained 0 bases not matched to a gene. The CDR3 length is 14 residues. The CDR3 region has the DNA TGTGCCAGCAGCTTAGGACAGGGGGAAGAGACCCAGTACTTC. Its protein product is CASSLGQGEETQYF.

A few counts support this clonotype. The rearrangement joins TRBV5-1 to TRBJ2-1; no clear D. This CDR3 is built from 15 residues. V dropped 0 bases and J dropped 8 bases, with 15 bases sitting between them. Germline V gene data show CDR1 as SGHRS and CDR2 as YFSETQ. In DNA form, the CDR3 reads TGCGCCAGCAGCTTGGTTGTGGGAAGTCAATATGAGCAGTTCTTC. Translated, it gives CASSLVVGSQYEQFF. Using reference TRBV5-1 and TRBJ2-1 for the parts outside the CDR3, the full variable domain is KAGVTQTPRYLIKTRGQQVTLSCSPISGHRSVSWYQQTPGQGLQFLFEYFSETQRNKGNFPGRFSGRQFSNSRSEMNVSTLELGDSALYLCASSLVVGSQYEQFFGPGTRLTVL.

CDR3 coding DNA: TGCAGCGTGGAACCAGGGGTAGGGGGCTACACCTTC. Its protein product is CSVEPGVGGYTF. The chain combines TRBV29-1 with TRBJ1-2; D perhaps matches TRBD1 (6 bases). V lost 6 bases to trimming and J lost 8 bases, with 16 bases between them. The germline V gene encodes CDR1 SQVTM and CDR2 ANQGSEA. This CDR3 contains 12 residues.

The V and J genes are TRBV12-3 or TRBV12-4 and TRBJ2-3, with D perhaps TRBD2 (6 bases). This CDR3 spans 14 amino acids. The V end lost 3 bases, the J end lost 8 bases, and 15 bases lay between the germline ends. In DNA, the CDR3 is TGTGCCAGCAGTTTCCGGGACTCATCTCGTACGCAGTATTTT. It specifies CASSFRDSSRTQYF.

This clonotype was found a few times. The chain employs TRBV29-1 and TRBJ2-7, with a possible D match to TRBD1 (6 bases). Between the trimmed V and J ends, which lost 4 bases and 2 bases, there was a span of 15 bases. Germline V CDR1 and CDR2: SQVTM, ANQGSEA. The CDR3 is made up of 14 amino acids. CDR3 protein: CSVVLGAAPYEQYF. DNA for the CDR3: TGCAGCGTTGTGCTGGGGGCAGCGCCCTACGAGCAGTACTTC.

This clonotype was counted ten times or more. This chain joins TRBV29-1 and TRBJ2-2; D ambiguous. The V gene's germline CDR1 is SQVTM and CDR2 ANQGSEA. The V and J ends lost 6 bases and 7 bases respectively, with 12 bases between them. CDR3 length: 12 residues. CDR3 residues: CSVRSWDGELFF. The DNA for the CDR3 is TGCAGCGTGAGATCCTGGGACGGGGAGCTGTTTTTT.

The table lists this clonotype with a few counts. V is TRBV24-1 and J is TRBJ2-1; no firm D call. Trimming took 9 bases from V and 9 from J, leaving 11 bases between them. The CDR3 spans 11 residues. Germline CDR1 and CDR2: KGHDR and SFDVKD. CDR3 nucleotide sequence: TGTGCCACCCGGTTAGGTACTGAGCAGTTCTTC. It yields the protein CATRLGTEQFF.

The gene calls are TRBV3-1 and TRBJ2-7; TRBD1 matches at 10 bases. Trimming cost V 8 bases and J 4 bases; bases outside gene matches: 2. The CDR3 sequence is 12 residues long. Germline loops: CDR1 LGHDT, CDR2 YNNKEL (reference sequence). This CDR3 is CASGQGVYEQYF. The CDR3 DNA follows: TGTGCCAGCGGACAGGGGGTTTACGAGCAGTACTTC.

This chain links TRBV7-9 with TRBJ1-1, with 9 bases lining up with TRBD1. The ends lost 4 bases at V and 4 bases at J; junction bases unmatched: 1. The CDR3 length is 13 residues. The germline V gene encodes CDR1 SEHNR and CDR2 FQNEAQ (reference sequence). As DNA, the CDR3 is TGTGCCAGCAGCTCGGGACAGGGCACTGAAGCTTTCTTT. It is translated as CASSSGQGTEAFF.

This clonotype has a handful of counts. The genes are TRBV7-8 and TRBJ2-5, with 12 bases identical to TRBD2. Germline lookup yields CDR1 SGHVS and CDR2 FQNEAQ. The J segment lost 2 bases and the V segment lost 3 bases, leaving 10 bases of the junction unmatched. CDR3 size: 18 residues. CDR3 protein: CASSFLPSGGAGQETQYF. CDR3 bases: TGTGCCAGCAGCTTCCTTCCTAGCGGGGGGGCGGGGCAAGAGACCCAGTACTTC.

The chain combines TRBV9 with TRBJ2-1; D assignment may be TRBD1 or TRBD2 (5 bases each). Germline V lookup: CDR1 SGDLS, CDR2 YYNGEE. The CDR3 is 13 amino acids. Deletions cut 0 bases from V and 9 bases from J, with 10 bases between. CDR3 amino acids: CASSVAHGTEQFF. CDR3 DNA sequence: TGTGCCAGCAGCGTAGCGCACGGGACTGAGCAGTTCTTC.

The chain has TRBV3-1 and TRBJ2-7; D is ambiguous. Germline assignment: CDR1 LGHDT and CDR2 YNNKEL (reference sequence). This CDR3 is built from 14 residues. V gave up 0 bases and J gave up 3 bases, with 9 bases separating them. Here the CDR3 DNA reads TGTGCCAGCAGCCAAGATACCCTGATCTACGAGCAGTACTTC. Translating gives CASSQDTLIYEQYF.

The chain carries TRBV6-5 and TRBJ2-2; possibly TRBD1 or TRBD2 for D (5 bases each). Germline V gene lookup returns CDR1 MNHEY and CDR2 SVGAGI. V was clipped by 2 bases and J by 4 bases, with 5 bases between them. The CDR3 runs to 13 residues. The CDR3 nucleotides read TGTGCCAGCAGTTACGGGGGCACCGGGGAGCTGTTTTTT. As protein: CASSYGGTGELFF.

The V gene is TRBV25-1, the J gene TRBJ2-7; 9 nucleotides match TRBD1. This CDR3 comprises 14 residues. J lost 5 bases, V lost 3 bases, and 5 bases had no gene match. Germline V lookup: CDR1 MGHDK, CDR2 SYGVNS. This CDR3 reads CASSDLGTGNEQYF. The CDR3 nucleotides read TGTGCCAGCAGTGACCTCGGGACAGGGAACGAGCAGTACTTC.

The rearrangement joins TRBV29-1 to TRBJ2-4; no firm D call. Looked up from germline, CDR1 is SQVTM and CDR2 is ANQGSEA. The V gene lost 5 bases and the J gene lost 1 base, with 12 bases spanning the gap. The CDR3 loop spans 14 amino acids. This chain's CDR3 is CSVWPVSAKNIQYF. CDR3 sequence (DNA): TGCAGCGTTTGGCCGGTGTCGGCCAAAAACATTCAGTACTTC.

In its sample, this clonotype was seen a few times. The J gene is TRBJ2-7, the V gene TRBV4-1; D not resolved. The CDR3 runs 15 residues. The V gene lost 1 base and the J gene lost 2 bases, with 12 bases spanning the gap. In germline, CDR1 is MGHRA, CDR2 YSYEKL. This chain's CDR3 is CASSQAGSAAYEQYF. CDR3 nucleotides: TGCGCCAGCAGCCAAGCGGGTTCCGCCGCCTACGAGCAGTACTTC.

This chain links TRBV14 with TRBJ2-1; D unresolved. In germline, CDR1 is SGHDN, CDR2 FVKESK. V gave up 4 bases and J gave up 0 bases, with 19 bases separating them. This CDR3 comprises 18 residues. CDR3 protein: CASSLNTETFISYNEQFF. For the CDR3, the DNA is TGTGCCAGCAGCCTCAATACAGAAACATTTATCTCCTACAATGAGCAGTTCTTC.

The J gene is TRBJ2-3, the V gene TRBV15; unclear D gene. V shed 0 bases and J shed 3 bases, with 10 bases lying between them. The CDR3 runs 15 residues. From germline, CDR1 is LNHNV and CDR2 YYDKDF (reference sequence). CDR3 in DNA: TGTGCCACCAGCAGAGATCGCGCTGTAACAGATACGCAGTATTTT. It is translated as CATSRDRAVTDTQYF. Looking up the rest from reference TRBV15 and TRBJ2-3 gives the full variable domain: DAMVIQNPRYQVTQFGKPVTLSCSQTLNHNVMYWYQQKSSQAPKLLFHYYDKDFNNEADTPDNFQSRRPNTSFCFLDIRSPGLGDTAMYLCATSRDRAVTDTQYFGPGTRLTVL.

The chain employs TRBV9 and TRBJ2-1; 8 positions agree with TRBD2. The germline V gene encodes CDR1 SGDLS and CDR2 YYNGEE. V lost 5 bases, J lost 0 bases, and 10 bases stayed unmatched. This CDR3 spans 17 amino acids. In DNA form, the CDR3 reads TGTGCCAGCAGTGCCCGGCGGGGGGCTAGCTCCTACAATGAGCAGTTCTTC. It is translated as CASSARRGASSYNEQFF.

This clonotype showed up just a few times. The chain links TRBV7-9 to TRBJ1-1; D not certain. In germline, CDR1 is SEHNR, CDR2 FQNEAQ (reference sequence). The V gene lost 6 bases and the J gene lost 3 bases, with 11 bases spanning the gap. This CDR3 is 13 amino acids long. The CDR3 loop reads CASRAPSDTEAFF. The CDR3 DNA follows: TGTGCCAGCAGGGCGCCCTCGGACACTGAAGCTTTCTTT.

This clonotype was counted only a few times. The chain has TRBV10-3 and TRBJ2-1; 10 positions agree with TRBD2. The germline V gene has CDR1 ENHRY and CDR2 SYGVKD. Trimming removed 0 bases from V and 9 bases from J; junction bases left unmatched: 5. This CDR3 is built from 15 residues. The CDR3 nucleotides are TGTGCCATCAGTGAGTCGAGCGGGGGGGTTCTTGAGCAGTTCTTC. Translating it yields CAISESSGGVLEQFF.